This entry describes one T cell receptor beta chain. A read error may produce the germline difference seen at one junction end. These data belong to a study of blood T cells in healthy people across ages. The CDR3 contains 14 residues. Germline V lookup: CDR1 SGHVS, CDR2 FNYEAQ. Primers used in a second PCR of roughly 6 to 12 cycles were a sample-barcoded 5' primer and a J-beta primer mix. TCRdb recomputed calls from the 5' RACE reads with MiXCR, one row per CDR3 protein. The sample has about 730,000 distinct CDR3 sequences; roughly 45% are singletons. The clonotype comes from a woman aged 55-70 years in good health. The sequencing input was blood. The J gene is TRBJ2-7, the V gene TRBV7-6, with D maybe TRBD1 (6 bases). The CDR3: CVSSSYRDSYEQYF. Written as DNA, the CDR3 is TGTGTCAGCAGCTCTTACAGGGATTCCTACGAGCAGTACTTC.